Listed below are T cell receptor beta chains from one sample, sequenced in a study of naive and memory T cell subsets. TCRdb ran MiXCR on the UMI-ligation and nested PCR reads and lists one entry per CDR3 protein. Here the sample spans around 83,000 distinct CDR3 sequences, approximately 10% being singletons. What was sequenced was naive CD4+ T cells from blood. The source of these receptors is a human donor in good health. Each CDR3 is given with its conserved first and last residue.

V gene: TRBV4-2; J gene: TRBJ1-6; CDR3 protein: CASTDSDRGRSPLHF
V gene: TRBV7-2; J gene: TRBJ2-1; CDR3 protein: CASGLRGRYNEQFF
V gene: TRBV24-1; J gene: TRBJ2-7; CDR3 protein: CATSDRECRRGYEQYF
V gene: TRBV20-1; J gene: TRBJ2-7; CDR3 protein: CSGTGQGHEQYF
V gene: TRBV4-2; J gene: TRBJ2-5; CDR3 protein: CASRRQEKETQYF
V gene: TRBV14; J gene: TRBJ1-1; CDR3 protein: CASSQAYRGHEAFF
V gene: TRBV7-2; J gene: TRBJ1-2; CDR3 protein: CASSATPNYGYTF
V gene: TRBV18; J gene: TRBJ1-1; CDR3 protein: CASSPLLNTEAFF
V gene: TRBV9; J gene: TRBJ2-7; CDR3 protein: CASSVRDNSYEQYF
V gene: TRBV4-1; J gene: TRBJ2-3; CDR3 protein: CASSPLRVEDTQYF
V gene: TRBV12-3/TRBV12-4; J gene: TRBJ2-7; CDR3 protein: CASSYRDRGTYEQYF
V gene: TRBV7-2; J gene: TRBJ2-7; CDR3 protein: CASSFGRGLSYEQYF
V gene: TRBV7-2; J gene: TRBJ2-3; CDR3 protein: CASSSPSGTEDTQYF
V gene: TRBV10-3; J gene: TRBJ2-3; CDR3 protein: CAISEWSDTQYF
V gene: TRBV7-2; J gene: TRBJ2-3; CDR3 protein: CASTARTSGMTSTDTQYF
V gene: TRBV30; J gene: TRBJ1-6; CDR3 protein: CAWNANSPLHF
V gene: TRBV12-3/TRBV12-4; J gene: TRBJ1-3; CDR3 protein: CASRQGSGNTIYF
V gene: TRBV13; J gene: TRBJ2-3; CDR3 protein: CASSLPRIGGPTDTQYF
V gene: TRBV12-3/TRBV12-4; J gene: TRBJ2-7; CDR3 protein: CASSRQGPYEQYF
V gene: TRBV12-3/TRBV12-4; J gene: TRBJ2-2; CDR3 protein: CASSRGKVTGELFF
V gene: TRBV7-9; J gene: TRBJ2-2; CDR3 protein: CASSLVQNTGELFF
V gene: TRBV19; J gene: TRBJ1-1; CDR3 protein: CASSKDRNTEAFF
V gene: TRBV6-2/TRBV6-3; J gene: TRBJ2-1; CDR3 protein: CASTLQGFSYNEQFF
V gene: TRBV6-2/TRBV6-3; J gene: TRBJ1-5; CDR3 protein: CASSSSRDRGLLFNQPQHF
V gene: TRBV11-2; J gene: TRBJ2-7; CDR3 protein: CASSFQTSIYEQYF